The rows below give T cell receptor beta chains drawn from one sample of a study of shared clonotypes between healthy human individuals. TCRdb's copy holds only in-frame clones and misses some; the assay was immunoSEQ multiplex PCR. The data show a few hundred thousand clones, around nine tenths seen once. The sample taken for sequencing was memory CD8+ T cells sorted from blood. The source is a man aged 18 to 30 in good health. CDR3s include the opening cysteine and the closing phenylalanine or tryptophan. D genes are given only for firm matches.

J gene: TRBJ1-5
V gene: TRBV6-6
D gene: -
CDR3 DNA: TGTGCCAGCAGCCCCGACAGTTTATTTCAGCCCCAGCATTTT
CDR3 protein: CASSPDSLFQPQHF

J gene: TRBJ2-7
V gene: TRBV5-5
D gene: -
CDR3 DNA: TGTGCCAGCAGCTTGGGATCCCCCTACGAGCAGTACTTC
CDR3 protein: CASSLGSPYEQYF

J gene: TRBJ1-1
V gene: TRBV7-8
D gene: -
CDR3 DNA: TGTGCCAGCAGCTCAGACATGAACACTGAAGCTTTCTTT
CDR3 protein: CASSSDMNTEAFF

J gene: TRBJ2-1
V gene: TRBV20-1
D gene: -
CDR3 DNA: TGCAGTGCTAGGCTCGGGGAGCAGTTCTTC
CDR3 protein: CSARLGEQFF

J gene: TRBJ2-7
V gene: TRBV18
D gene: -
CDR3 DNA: TGTGCCAGCTCACCGATAGGGGCCTACTACGAGCAGTACTTC
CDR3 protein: CASSPIGAYYEQYF

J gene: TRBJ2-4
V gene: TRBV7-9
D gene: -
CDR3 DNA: TGTGCCAGCAGCTCTTCGACAGGAATAGGAAACATTCAGTACTTC
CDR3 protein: CASSSSTGIGNIQYF

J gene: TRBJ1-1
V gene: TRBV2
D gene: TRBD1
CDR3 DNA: TGTGCCAGCAGCCCGGGACAGGGGTCCCGTGGGATGAACACTGAAGCTTTCTTT
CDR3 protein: CASSPGQGSRGMNTEAFF

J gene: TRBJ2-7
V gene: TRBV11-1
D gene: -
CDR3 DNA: TGTGCCAGCAGCTTCGACCATACAGGGACCTACGAGCAGTACTTC
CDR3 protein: CASSFDHTGTYEQYF

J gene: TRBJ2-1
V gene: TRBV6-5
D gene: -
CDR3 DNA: TGTGCCAGCAGTGTGAACCCCTCATACAATGAGCAGTTCTTC
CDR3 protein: CASSVNPSYNEQFF

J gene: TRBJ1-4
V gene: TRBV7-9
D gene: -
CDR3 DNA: TGTGCCAGCAGCTTACCTGGGCAGGCCCTAAAGGGAGAAAAACTGTTTTTT
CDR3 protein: CASSLPGQALKGEKLFF